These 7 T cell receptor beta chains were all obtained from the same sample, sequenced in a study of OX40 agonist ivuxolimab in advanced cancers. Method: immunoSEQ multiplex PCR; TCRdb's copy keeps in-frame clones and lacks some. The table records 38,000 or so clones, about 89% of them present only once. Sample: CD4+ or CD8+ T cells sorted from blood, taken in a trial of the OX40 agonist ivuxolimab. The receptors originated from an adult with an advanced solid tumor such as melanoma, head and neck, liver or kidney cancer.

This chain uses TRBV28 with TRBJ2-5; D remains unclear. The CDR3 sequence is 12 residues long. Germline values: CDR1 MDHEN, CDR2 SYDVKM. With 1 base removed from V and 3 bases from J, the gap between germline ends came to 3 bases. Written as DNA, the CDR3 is TGTGCCAGCAGTTTATCCGAAGAGACCCAGTACTTC. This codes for CASSLSEETQYF.

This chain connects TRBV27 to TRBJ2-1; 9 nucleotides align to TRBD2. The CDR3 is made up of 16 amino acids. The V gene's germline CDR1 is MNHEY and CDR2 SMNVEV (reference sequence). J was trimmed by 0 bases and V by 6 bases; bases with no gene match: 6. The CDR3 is CASRSSGVLSYNEQFF. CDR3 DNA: TGTGCCAGCAGATCTAGCGGGGTTCTCTCCTACAATGAGCAGTTCTTC.

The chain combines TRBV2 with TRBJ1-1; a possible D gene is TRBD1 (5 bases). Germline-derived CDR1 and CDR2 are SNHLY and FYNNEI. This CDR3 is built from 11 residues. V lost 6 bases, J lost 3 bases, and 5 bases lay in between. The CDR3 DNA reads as TGTGCCAGCAGGGGGGACACTGAAGCTTTCTTT. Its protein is CASRGDTEAFF.

In DNA, the CDR3 is TGTGCCAGCAGTTACTCTTGGGGGTCTAACTATGGCTACACCTTC. This translates into CASSYSWGSNYGYTF. The rearrangement uses TRBV6-6 and TRBJ1-2; D is possibly TRBD1 (5 bases). The ends were cut back, 0 bases at V and 0 bases at J, with 8 bases in the middle. This CDR3 spans 15 amino acids. The germline CDR1 and CDR2 sequences are MNHNY and SVGAGI (reference sequence).

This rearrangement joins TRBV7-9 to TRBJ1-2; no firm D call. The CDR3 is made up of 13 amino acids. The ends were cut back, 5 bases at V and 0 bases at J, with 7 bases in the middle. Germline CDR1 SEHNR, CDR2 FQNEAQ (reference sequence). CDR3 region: CASSPQANYGYTF. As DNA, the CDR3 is TGTGCCAGCAGCCCGCAAGCTAACTATGGCTACACCTTC.

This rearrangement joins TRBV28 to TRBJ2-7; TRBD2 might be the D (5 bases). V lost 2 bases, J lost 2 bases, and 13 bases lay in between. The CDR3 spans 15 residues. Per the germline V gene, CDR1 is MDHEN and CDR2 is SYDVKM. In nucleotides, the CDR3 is TGTGCCAGCAGTTTACCGGCGGGCCCTCCCTACGAGCAGTACTTC. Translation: CASSLPAGPPYEQYF.

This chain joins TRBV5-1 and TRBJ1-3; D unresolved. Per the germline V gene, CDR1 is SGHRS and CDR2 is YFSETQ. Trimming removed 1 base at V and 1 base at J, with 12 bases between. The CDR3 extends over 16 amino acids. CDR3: CASSLNLPGSGNTIYF. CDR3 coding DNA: TGCGCCAGCAGCTTGAACTTACCAGGATCTGGAAACACCATATATTTT.